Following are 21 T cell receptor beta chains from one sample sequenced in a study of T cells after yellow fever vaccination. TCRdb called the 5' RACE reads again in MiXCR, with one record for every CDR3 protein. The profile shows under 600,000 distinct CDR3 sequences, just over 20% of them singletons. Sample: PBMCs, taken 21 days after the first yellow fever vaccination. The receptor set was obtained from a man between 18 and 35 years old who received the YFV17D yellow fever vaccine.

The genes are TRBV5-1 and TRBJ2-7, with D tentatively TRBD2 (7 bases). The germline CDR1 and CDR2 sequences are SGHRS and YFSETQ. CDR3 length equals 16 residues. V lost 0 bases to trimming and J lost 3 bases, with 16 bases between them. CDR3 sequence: CASSLGRGALGYEQYF. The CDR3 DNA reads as TGCGCCAGCAGCTTGGGTCGGGGGGCTTTGGGCTACGAGCAGTACTTC.

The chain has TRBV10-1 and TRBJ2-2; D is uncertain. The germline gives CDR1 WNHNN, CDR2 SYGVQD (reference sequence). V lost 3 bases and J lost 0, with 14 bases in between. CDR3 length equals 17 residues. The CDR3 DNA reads TGCGCCAGCAGTGAAACGCAGATGGGTTCGAACACCGGGGAGCTGTTTTTT. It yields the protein CASSETQMGSNTGELFF.

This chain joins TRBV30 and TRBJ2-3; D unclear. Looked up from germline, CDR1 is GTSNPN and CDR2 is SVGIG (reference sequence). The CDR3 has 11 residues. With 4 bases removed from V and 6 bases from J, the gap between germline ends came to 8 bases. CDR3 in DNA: TGTGCCTGGACTGGCGCGGATACGCAGTATTTT. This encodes CAWTGADTQYF.

The CDR3 DNA reads as TGTGCCAGCAGCGCAGGAGAGGGGGTTGGAGATACGCAGTATTTT. It translates to CASSAGEGVGDTQYF. V is TRBV7-9 and J is TRBJ2-3; tentatively, D is TRBD1 (6 bases). Germline V gene data show CDR1 as SEHNR and CDR2 as FQNEAQ (reference sequence). This CDR3 spans 15 amino acids. V was clipped by 5 bases and J by 5 bases, with 17 bases between them.

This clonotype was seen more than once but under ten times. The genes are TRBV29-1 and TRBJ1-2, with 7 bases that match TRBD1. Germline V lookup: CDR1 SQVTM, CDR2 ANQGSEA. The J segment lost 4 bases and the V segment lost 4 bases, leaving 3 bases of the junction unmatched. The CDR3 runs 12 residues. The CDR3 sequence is CSVGDSAYGYTF. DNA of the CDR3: TGCAGCGTTGGGGACAGCGCCTATGGCTACACCTTC.

CDR3 DNA: TGTGCCAGCAGTTTCAACCGGGAGTTAATTGCAGATACGCAGTATTTT. Residues: CASSFNRELIADTQYF. The chain links TRBV12-3 or TRBV12-4 to TRBJ2-3, with D maybe TRBD2 (6 bases). V lost 3 bases and J 4 bases, leaving 17 bases between the germline ends. The CDR3 covers 16 residues.

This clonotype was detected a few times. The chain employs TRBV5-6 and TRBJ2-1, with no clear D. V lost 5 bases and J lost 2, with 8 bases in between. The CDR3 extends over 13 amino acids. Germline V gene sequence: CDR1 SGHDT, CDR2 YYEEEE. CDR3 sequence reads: CASRRTTYNEQFF. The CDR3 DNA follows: TGTGCCAGCAGGCGGACCACCTACAATGAGCAGTTCTTC.

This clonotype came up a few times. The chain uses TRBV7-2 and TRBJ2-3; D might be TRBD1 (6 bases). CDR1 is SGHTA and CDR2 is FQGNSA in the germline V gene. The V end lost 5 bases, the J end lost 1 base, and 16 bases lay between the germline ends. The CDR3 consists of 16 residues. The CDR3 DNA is TGTGCCAGCAGCACCGATACAGGGAGCGGCACAGATACGCAGTATTTT. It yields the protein CASSTDTGSGTDTQYF.

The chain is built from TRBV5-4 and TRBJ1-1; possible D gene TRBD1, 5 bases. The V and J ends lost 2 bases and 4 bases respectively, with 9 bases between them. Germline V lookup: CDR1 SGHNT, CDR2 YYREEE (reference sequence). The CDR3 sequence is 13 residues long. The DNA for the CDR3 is TGTGCCAGCAGCTTCGGCAGGGCCACTGAAGCTTTCTTT. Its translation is CASSFGRATEAFF.

CDR3 DNA: TGTGCCAGCACCCGGGCGGGGGGGGGCACTGAAGCTTTCTTT. Protein: CASTRAGGGTEAFF. V is TRBV6-1 and J is TRBJ1-1; D is perhaps TRBD1 (5 bases). In germline, CDR1 is MNHNS, CDR2 SASEGT. The V gene lost 7 bases and the J gene lost 4 bases, with 16 bases spanning the gap. This CDR3 has 14 residues.

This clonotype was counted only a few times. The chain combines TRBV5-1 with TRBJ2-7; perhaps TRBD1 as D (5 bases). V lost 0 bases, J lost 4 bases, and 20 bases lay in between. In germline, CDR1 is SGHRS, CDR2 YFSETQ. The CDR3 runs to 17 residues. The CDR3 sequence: CASSLAGFETVFYEQYF. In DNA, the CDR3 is TGCGCCAGCAGCTTGGCAGGGTTCGAGACGGTCTTTTACGAGCAGTACTTC. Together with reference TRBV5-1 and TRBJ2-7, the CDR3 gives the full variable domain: KAGVTQTPRYLIKTRGQQVTLSCSPISGHRSVSWYQQTPGQGLQFLFEYFSETQRNKGNFPGRFSGRQFSNSRSEMNVSTLELGDSALYLCASSLAGFETVFYEQYFGPGTRLTVT.

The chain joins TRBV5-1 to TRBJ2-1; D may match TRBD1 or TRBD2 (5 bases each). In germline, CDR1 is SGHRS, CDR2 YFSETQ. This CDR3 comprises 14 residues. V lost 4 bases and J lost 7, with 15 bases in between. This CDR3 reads CASSDTGTGNEQFF. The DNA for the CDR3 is TGCGCCAGCAGCGATACCGGGACGGGTAATGAGCAGTTCTTC.

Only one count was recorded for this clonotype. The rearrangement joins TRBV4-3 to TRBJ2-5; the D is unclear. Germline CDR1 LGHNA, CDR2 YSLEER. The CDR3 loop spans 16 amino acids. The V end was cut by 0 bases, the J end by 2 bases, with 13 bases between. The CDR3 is CASSQDWRAVQETQYF. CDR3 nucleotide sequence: TGCGCCAGCAGCCAAGATTGGCGAGCCGTTCAAGAGACCCAGTACTTC.

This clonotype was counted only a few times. In nucleotides, the CDR3 is TGTGCCAGCAGTTACCCTCCCGTACTAGCGGGGGGGTACAATGAGCAGTTCTTC. Translated: CASSYPPVLAGGYNEQFF. The chain recombines TRBV6-2 or TRBV6-3 with TRBJ2-1, with TRBD2 matching 13 bases. Trimming at V came to 2 bases and at J to 4 bases, leaving 8 bases not matched to a gene. Germline V gene lookup returns CDR1 MNHEY and CDR2 SVGEGT. The CDR3 has 18 amino acids.

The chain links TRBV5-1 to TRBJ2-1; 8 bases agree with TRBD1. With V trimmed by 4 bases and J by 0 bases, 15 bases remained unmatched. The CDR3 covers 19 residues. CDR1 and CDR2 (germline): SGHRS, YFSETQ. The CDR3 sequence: CASSARDRISPSSYNEQFF. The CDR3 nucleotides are TGCGCCAGCAGCGCCCGGGACAGGATATCCCCGAGCTCCTACAATGAGCAGTTCTTC. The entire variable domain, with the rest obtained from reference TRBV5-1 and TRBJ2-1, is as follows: KAGVTQTPRYLIKTRGQQVTLSCSPISGHRSVSWYQQTPGQGLQFLFEYFSETQRNKGNFPGRFSGRQFSNSRSEMNVSTLELGDSALYLCASSARDRISPSSYNEQFFGPGTRLTVL.

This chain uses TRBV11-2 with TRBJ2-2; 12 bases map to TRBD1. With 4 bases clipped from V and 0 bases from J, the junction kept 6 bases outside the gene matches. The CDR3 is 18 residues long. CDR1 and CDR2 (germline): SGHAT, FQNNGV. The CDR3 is CASSWSGTGGANTGELFF. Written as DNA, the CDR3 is TGTGCCAGCAGCTGGTCCGGGACAGGGGGCGCGAACACCGGGGAGCTGTTTTTT. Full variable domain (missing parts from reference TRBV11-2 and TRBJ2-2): EAGVAQSPRYKIIEKRQSVAFWCNPISGHATLYWYQQILGQGPKLLIQFQNNGVVDDSQLPKDRFSAERLKGVDSTLKIQPAKLEDSAVYLCASSWSGTGGANTGELFFGEGSRLTVL.

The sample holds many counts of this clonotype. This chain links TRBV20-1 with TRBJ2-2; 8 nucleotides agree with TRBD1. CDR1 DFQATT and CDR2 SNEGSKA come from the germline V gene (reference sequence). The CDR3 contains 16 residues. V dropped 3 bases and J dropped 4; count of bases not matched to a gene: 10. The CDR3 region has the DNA TGCAGTGCTAGGATACCGGGACAGGAATCCACCGGGGAGCTGTTTTTT. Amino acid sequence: CSARIPGQESTGELFF.

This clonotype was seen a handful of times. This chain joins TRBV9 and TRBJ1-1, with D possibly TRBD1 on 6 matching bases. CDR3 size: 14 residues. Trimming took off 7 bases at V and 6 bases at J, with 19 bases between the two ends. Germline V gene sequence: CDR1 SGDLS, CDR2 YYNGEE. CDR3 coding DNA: TGTGCCAGCCGCCCATACAGGGAGGAGGCTGAAGCTTTCTTT. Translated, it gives CASRPYREEAEAFF.

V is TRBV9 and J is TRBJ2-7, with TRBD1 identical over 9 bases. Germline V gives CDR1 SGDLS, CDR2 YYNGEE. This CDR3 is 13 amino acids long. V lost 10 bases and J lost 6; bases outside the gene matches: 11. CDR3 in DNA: TGTGCCCGACCGGGACAGGGTAACATCGAGCAGTACTTC. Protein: CARPGQGNIEQYF.

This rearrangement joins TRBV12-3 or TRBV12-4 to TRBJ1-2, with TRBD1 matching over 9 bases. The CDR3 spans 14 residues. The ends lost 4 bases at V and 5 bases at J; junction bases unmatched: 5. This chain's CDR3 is CASSWDRDGYGYTF. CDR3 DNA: TGTGCCAGCAGTTGGGACAGGGATGGATATGGCTACACCTTC.

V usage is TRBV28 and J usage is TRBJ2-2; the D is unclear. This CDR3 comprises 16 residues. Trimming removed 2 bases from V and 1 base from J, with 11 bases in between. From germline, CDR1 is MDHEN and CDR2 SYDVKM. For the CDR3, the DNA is TGTGCCAGCAGTTTACCCCAGATAGGGAACACCGGGGAGCTGTTTTTT. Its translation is CASSLPQIGNTGELFF.